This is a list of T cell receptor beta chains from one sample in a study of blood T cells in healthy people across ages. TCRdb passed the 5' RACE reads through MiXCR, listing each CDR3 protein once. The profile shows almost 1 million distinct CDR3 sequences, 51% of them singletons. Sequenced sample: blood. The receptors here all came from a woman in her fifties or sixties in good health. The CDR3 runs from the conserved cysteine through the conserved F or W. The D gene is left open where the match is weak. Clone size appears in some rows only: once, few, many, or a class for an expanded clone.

CDR3aa: CSEGLAGGNQYF
CDR3nt: TGCAGCGAAGGACTAGCGGGAGGGAACCAGTACTTC
d_gene: TRBD2
abundance: few
v_gene: TRBV29-1
j_gene: TRBJ2-5

CDR3aa: CASGDRASGANVLTF
CDR3nt: TGTGCCAGCGGAGACAGGGCGTCCGGGGCCAACGTCCTGACTTTC
d_gene: TRBD1
abundance: few
v_gene: TRBV28
j_gene: TRBJ2-6

CDR3aa: CASRPLTGLGSTLSPLHF
CDR3nt: TGTGCCAGCAGACCTCTAACCGGGCTAGGGTCGACCCTTTCACCCCTCCACTTT
d_gene: .
abundance: few
v_gene: TRBV6-1
j_gene: TRBJ1-6

CDR3aa: CASSFGRTNEQFF
CDR3nt: TGTGCCAGCAGTTTTGGTCGGACCAATGAGCAGTTCTTC
d_gene: .
abundance: .
v_gene: TRBV27
j_gene: TRBJ2-1

CDR3aa: CSAAGLAGDTDTQYF
CDR3nt: TGCAGTGCTGCGGGACTAGCGGGAGACACGGATACGCAGTATTTT
d_gene: TRBD2
abundance: .
v_gene: TRBV20-1
j_gene: TRBJ2-3

CDR3aa: CASSQAGQRPYNEQFF
CDR3nt: TGTGCCAGCAGCCAAGCGGGACAGCGACCCTACAATGAGCAGTTCTTC
d_gene: TRBD1
abundance: .
v_gene: TRBV3-1
j_gene: TRBJ2-1

CDR3aa: CASSLAGGPFHEQYF
CDR3nt: TGTGCCAGCAGCTTAGCGGGAGGGCCCTTCCACGAGCAGTACTTC
d_gene: TRBD2
abundance: few
v_gene: TRBV12-3/TRBV12-4
j_gene: TRBJ2-7

CDR3aa: CASSQEGTGSYGYTF
CDR3nt: TGTGCCAGCAGCCAAGAGGGGACAGGGTCATATGGCTACACCTTT
d_gene: TRBD1
abundance: .
v_gene: TRBV4-2
j_gene: TRBJ1-2

CDR3aa: CASSLLQGYSNQPQHF
CDR3nt: TGTGCCAGCAGTTTACTTCAGGGGTATAGCAATCAGCCCCAGCATTTT
d_gene: .
abundance: once
v_gene: TRBV28
j_gene: TRBJ1-5

CDR3aa: CASSHLPASGETQYF
CDR3nt: TGCGCCAGCAGCCATCTACCGGCCAGCGGGGAGACCCAGTACTTC
d_gene: .
abundance: .
v_gene: TRBV4-1
j_gene: TRBJ2-5

CDR3aa: CASSDRDNYNEQYF
CDR3nt: TGTGCCAGCAGCGACAGGGATAACTACAATGAGCAGTACTTC
d_gene: .
abundance: once
v_gene: TRBV9
j_gene: TRBJ2-4

CDR3aa: CASSHLNPLTPLHF
CDR3nt: TGTGCCAGCAGCCATCTCAACCCTCTCACACCCCTCCACTTT
d_gene: .
abundance: .
v_gene: TRBV14
j_gene: TRBJ1-6

CDR3aa: CASSRVSNYGYTF
CDR3nt: TGTGCCAGCAGTCGGGTCTCAAACTATGGCTACACCTTC
d_gene: .
abundance: .
v_gene: TRBV2
j_gene: TRBJ1-2

CDR3aa: CASSERRGSGANVLTF
CDR3nt: TGTGCCAGCAGCGAGCGGAGAGGCTCTGGGGCCAACGTCCTGACTTTC
d_gene: .
abundance: .
v_gene: TRBV7-8
j_gene: TRBJ2-6

CDR3aa: CASSQGLGLREQYF
CDR3nt: TGCGCCAGCAGCCAAGGGCTAGGGCTTCGGGAGCAGTACTTC
d_gene: .
abundance: once
v_gene: TRBV4-3
j_gene: TRBJ2-7

CDR3aa: CASSLSGSGFSEQYF
CDR3nt: TGTGCCAGCAGCCTAAGCGGGAGTGGATTTAGCGAGCAGTACTTC
d_gene: TRBD2
abundance: .
v_gene: TRBV11-3
j_gene: TRBJ2-7

CDR3aa: CASSEHAGAEETQYF
CDR3nt: TGTGCCAGCAGTGAGCACGCGGGGGCAGAGGAGACCCAGTACTTC
d_gene: .
abundance: .
v_gene: TRBV25-1
j_gene: TRBJ2-5

CDR3aa: CASREVGYEQYF
CDR3nt: TGTGCCAGCAGAGAGGTGGGTTACGAGCAGTACTTC
d_gene: .
abundance: .
v_gene: TRBV28
j_gene: TRBJ2-7

CDR3aa: CSADRRGDKLGYNEQFF
CDR3nt: TGCAGCGCAGATCGCCGGGGCGATAAACTGGGTTACAATGAGCAGTTCTTC
d_gene: .
abundance: .
v_gene: TRBV29-1
j_gene: TRBJ2-1

CDR3aa: CASSEGLAGDYEQFF
CDR3nt: TGTGCCAGCAGTGAGGGACTAGCGGGAGATTATGAGCAGTTCTTC
d_gene: TRBD2
abundance: few
v_gene: TRBV2
j_gene: TRBJ2-1

CDR3aa: CSVRFTGANVLTF
CDR3nt: TGCAGCGTACGGTTTACTGGGGCCAACGTCCTGACTTTC
d_gene: .
abundance: few
v_gene: TRBV29-1
j_gene: TRBJ2-6

CDR3aa: CASIGSGVLDEQYF
CDR3nt: TGTGCCAGCATCGGGTCCGGAGTACTCGACGAGCAGTACTTC
d_gene: .
abundance: .
v_gene: TRBV12-3/TRBV12-4
j_gene: TRBJ2-7

CDR3aa: CSASGGWYGYTF
CDR3nt: TGCAGTGCTAGCGGGGGGTGGTATGGCTACACCTTC
d_gene: .
abundance: .
v_gene: TRBV20-1
j_gene: TRBJ1-2

CDR3aa: CSARGGQGLSYEQYF
CDR3nt: TGCAGTGCTAGAGGAGGACAGGGCCTCTCCTACGAGCAGTACTTC
d_gene: TRBD1
abundance: few
v_gene: TRBV20-1
j_gene: TRBJ2-7

CDR3aa: CASSSRTANQPQHF
CDR3nt: TGTGCCAGCAGTTCCCGGACCGCCAATCAGCCCCAGCATTTT
d_gene: .
abundance: .
v_gene: TRBV28
j_gene: TRBJ1-5

CDR3aa: CSVEDRGKINEQFF
CDR3nt: TGCAGCGTTGAAGATCGAGGGAAAATCAATGAGCAGTTCTTC
d_gene: .
abundance: .
v_gene: TRBV29-1
j_gene: TRBJ2-1

CDR3aa: CSALRGLQETQYF
CDR3nt: TGCAGTGCCCTACGGGGACTACAAGAGACCCAGTACTTC
d_gene: TRBD2
abundance: .
v_gene: TRBV20-1
j_gene: TRBJ2-5

CDR3aa: CSARKTGGTYEQYF
CDR3nt: TGCAGTGCTAGGAAGACAGGGGGGACCTACGAGCAGTACTTC
d_gene: TRBD1
abundance: many
v_gene: TRBV20-1
j_gene: TRBJ2-7

CDR3aa: CASSQGLAGRETQYF
CDR3nt: TGCGCCAGCAGCCAAGGACTAGCGGGAAGAGAGACCCAGTACTTC
d_gene: TRBD2
abundance: .
v_gene: TRBV3-1
j_gene: TRBJ2-5

CDR3aa: CASRSAPGANYGYTF
CDR3nt: TGTGCCAGCAGAAGTGCCCCGGGGGCGAACTATGGCTACACCTTC
d_gene: .
abundance: .
v_gene: TRBV2
j_gene: TRBJ1-2

CDR3aa: CASVGIRTVYNEQFF
CDR3nt: TGTGCCAGCGTTGGTATCCGAACAGTCTACAATGAGCAGTTCTTC
d_gene: .
abundance: .
v_gene: TRBV6-2/TRBV6-3
j_gene: TRBJ2-1

CDR3aa: CATSSPSGDEQPQHF
CDR3nt: TGTGCCACCAGCAGCCCATCAGGGGACGAACAGCCCCAGCATTTT
d_gene: .
abundance: .
v_gene: TRBV15
j_gene: TRBJ1-5

CDR3aa: CASSIGTRMGEQFF
CDR3nt: TGTGCCAGCAGTATCGGGACCCGGATGGGTGAGCAGTTCTTC
d_gene: .
abundance: few
v_gene: TRBV28
j_gene: TRBJ2-1

CDR3aa: CASSSGTPNTEAFF
CDR3nt: TGTGCCAGCAGCTCCGGGACACCCAACACTGAAGCTTTCTTT
d_gene: .
abundance: once
v_gene: TRBV5-5
j_gene: TRBJ1-1

CDR3aa: CATSSPDIKSTDTQYF
CDR3nt: TGTGCCACCAGCAGCCCGGACATCAAAAGCACAGATACGCAGTATTTT
d_gene: .
abundance: once
v_gene: TRBV15
j_gene: TRBJ2-3

CDR3aa: CASSFHNNEQFF
CDR3nt: TGTGCCAGCAGCTTTCACAACAATGAGCAGTTCTTC
d_gene: .
abundance: few
v_gene: TRBV7-9
j_gene: TRBJ2-1

CDR3aa: CASSPHRGANNEQYF
CDR3nt: TGTGCCAGCAGCCCCCACAGGGGGGCAAACAATGAGCAGTACTTC
d_gene: TRBD1
abundance: .
v_gene: TRBV28
j_gene: TRBJ2-7

CDR3aa: CASSGRSGAVSDTQYF
CDR3nt: TGTGCCAGCAGCGGACGTAGCGGGGCGGTTTCCGATACGCAGTATTTT
d_gene: .
abundance: .
v_gene: TRBV21-1
j_gene: TRBJ2-3

CDR3aa: CASSDRRDRDNQPQHF
CDR3nt: TGTGCCAGCAGTGACCGCCGGGACAGGGACAATCAGCCCCAGCATTTT
d_gene: TRBD1
abundance: many
v_gene: TRBV25-1
j_gene: TRBJ1-5

CDR3aa: CASSLNRDEQFF
CDR3nt: TGTGCCAGCAGCTTAAATAGGGATGAGCAGTTCTTC
d_gene: .
abundance: few
v_gene: TRBV5-6
j_gene: TRBJ2-1

CDR3aa: CASSLTQTPNTEAFF
CDR3nt: TGTGCCAGCTCCCTTACACAGACCCCGAACACTGAAGCTTTCTTT
d_gene: .
abundance: few
v_gene: TRBV18
j_gene: TRBJ1-1

CDR3aa: CASSQDRGLGETQYF
CDR3nt: TGCGCCAGCAGCCAAGATCGAGGGCTGGGCGAGACCCAGTACTTC
d_gene: .
abundance: few
v_gene: TRBV4-3
j_gene: TRBJ2-5

CDR3aa: CSVALRDEQYF
CDR3nt: TGCAGCGTTGCCCTTAGGGACGAGCAGTACTTC
d_gene: .
abundance: many
v_gene: TRBV29-1
j_gene: TRBJ2-7

CDR3aa: CASTKTSGYEAYGYTF
CDR3nt: TGTGCCAGCACCAAAACCTCGGGCTATGAGGCGTATGGCTACACCTTC
d_gene: .
abundance: .
v_gene: TRBV7-2
j_gene: TRBJ1-2

CDR3aa: CASKGEFYGYTF
CDR3nt: TGTGCCAGCAAAGGGGAGTTCTATGGCTACACCTTC
d_gene: .
abundance: .
v_gene: TRBV2
j_gene: TRBJ1-2

CDR3aa: CSARDYQQGLGNQPQHF
CDR3nt: TGCAGTGCTAGAGATTACCAACAGGGGTTGGGCAATCAGCCCCAGCATTTT
d_gene: TRBD1
abundance: .
v_gene: TRBV20-1
j_gene: TRBJ1-5

CDR3aa: CASSQGDDYEQYF
CDR3nt: TGTGCCAGCAGCCAAGGGGATGACTACGAGCAGTACTTC
d_gene: .
abundance: .
v_gene: TRBV3-1
j_gene: TRBJ2-7

CDR3aa: CASSGGFRNEQYF
CDR3nt: TGTGCCAGCAGCGGGGGTTTTCGGAATGAGCAGTACTTC
d_gene: .
abundance: .
v_gene: TRBV12-3/TRBV12-4
j_gene: TRBJ2-5

CDR3aa: CASALPGQLDIQYF
CDR3nt: TGTGCCAGCGCCCTGCCCGGACAGTTGGACATTCAGTACTTC
d_gene: .
abundance: few
v_gene: TRBV28
j_gene: TRBJ2-4

CDR3aa: CASSSAEGQGTGELFF
CDR3nt: TGTGCCAGCAGCTCCGCTGAGGGACAGGGCACCGGGGAGCTGTTTTTT
d_gene: TRBD1
abundance: .
v_gene: TRBV5-5
j_gene: TRBJ2-2

CDR3aa: CASSHAGTSGSMQYF
CDR3nt: TGTGCCAGCAGTCACGCCGGGACTAGCGGGAGTATGCAGTATTTT
d_gene: TRBD2
abundance: once
v_gene: TRBV7-9
j_gene: TRBJ2-3

CDR3aa: CASTLDSYNEQFF
CDR3nt: TGCGCCAGCACCCTGGACAGTTACAATGAGCAGTTCTTC
d_gene: .
abundance: few
v_gene: TRBV5-1
j_gene: TRBJ2-1

CDR3aa: CASSLVARSSYNEQFF
CDR3nt: TGTGCCAGCAGCTTAGTCGCCCGTAGCTCCTACAATGAGCAGTTCTTC
d_gene: .
abundance: few
v_gene: TRBV7-9
j_gene: TRBJ2-1

CDR3aa: CASRVAGGGETQYF
CDR3nt: TGTGCCAGCAGGGTAGCGGGAGGGGGAGAGACCCAGTACTTC
d_gene: TRBD2
abundance: few
v_gene: TRBV6-1
j_gene: TRBJ2-5

CDR3aa: CASSFQATGYEQYF
CDR3nt: TGCGCCAGCAGCTTTCAGGCTACCGGCTACGAGCAGTACTTC
d_gene: .
abundance: .
v_gene: TRBV5-1
j_gene: TRBJ2-7

CDR3aa: CASSPSLQGSEQYF
CDR3nt: TGTGCCAGCTCACCATCCTTACAGGGAAGCGAGCAGTACTTC
d_gene: .
abundance: .
v_gene: TRBV18
j_gene: TRBJ2-7

CDR3aa: CASSNLAVTYNEQFF
CDR3nt: TGTGCCAGCAGCAACCTAGCGGTGACCTACAATGAGCAGTTCTTC
d_gene: .
abundance: .
v_gene: TRBV21-1
j_gene: TRBJ2-1

CDR3aa: CSADLLGGYNEQFF
CDR3nt: TGCAGTGCAGACCTACTAGGAGGTTACAATGAGCAGTTCTTC
d_gene: .
abundance: few
v_gene: TRBV20-1
j_gene: TRBJ2-1

CDR3aa: CSVAHRLAGDEQYF
CDR3nt: TGCAGCGTTGCCCATAGACTAGCCGGGGACGAGCAGTACTTC
d_gene: TRBD2
abundance: few
v_gene: TRBV29-1
j_gene: TRBJ2-7